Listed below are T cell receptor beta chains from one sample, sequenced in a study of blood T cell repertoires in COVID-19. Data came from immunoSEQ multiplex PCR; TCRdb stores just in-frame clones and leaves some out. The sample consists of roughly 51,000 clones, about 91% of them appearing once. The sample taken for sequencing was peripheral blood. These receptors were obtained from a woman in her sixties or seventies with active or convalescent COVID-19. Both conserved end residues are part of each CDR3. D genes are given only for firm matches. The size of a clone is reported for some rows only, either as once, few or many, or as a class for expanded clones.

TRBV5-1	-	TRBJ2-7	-	CASKRRTETYEQYF	TGCGCCAGCAAGAGAAGGACAGAGACCTACGAGCAGTACTTC
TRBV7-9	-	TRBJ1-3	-	CASSLKVDSSGNTIYF	TGTGCCAGCAGCTTAAAGGTAGACAGCTCTGGAAACACCATATATTTT
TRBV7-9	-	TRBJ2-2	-	CASSLADRNTGELFF	TGTGCCAGCAGCTTGGCGGACAGGAACACCGGGGAGCTGTTTTTT
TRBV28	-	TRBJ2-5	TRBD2	CASSPVAGKGQTQYF	TGTGCCAGCAGTCCCGTAGCGGGAAAAGGACAGACCCAGTACTTC
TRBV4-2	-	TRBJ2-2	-	CASSQGAGVTGELFF	TGTGCCAGCAGCCAAGGGGCAGGGGTCACCGGGGAGCTGTTTTTT
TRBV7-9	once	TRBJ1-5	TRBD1	CASSFSGGYSNQPQHF	TGTGCCAGCAGCTTTTCAGGGGGGTACAGCAATCAGCCCCAGCATTTT
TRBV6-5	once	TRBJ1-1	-	CASSSWGGRGTEAFF	TGTGCCAGCAGTTCGTGGGGTGGCAGGGGCACTGAAGCTTTCTTT
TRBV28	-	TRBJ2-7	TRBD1	CASRVGGASYEQYF	TGTGCCAGCAGAGTAGGGGGCGCCTCCTACGAGCAGTACTTC
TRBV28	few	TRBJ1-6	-	CASSLDRTLSPLHF	TGTGCCAGCAGTTTAGACAGAACCCTCTCACCCCTCCACTTT
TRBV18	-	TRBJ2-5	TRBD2	CASSPPSGVQETQYF	TGTGCCAGCTCACCACCTAGCGGGGTCCAAGAGACCCAGTACTTC
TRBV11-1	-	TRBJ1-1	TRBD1	CASSHGQGSTEAFF	TGTGCCAGCAGCCACGGACAGGGGAGCACTGAAGCTTTCTTT
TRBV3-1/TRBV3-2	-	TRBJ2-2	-	CASSAGTRGELFF	TGTGCCAGCAGCGCCGGGACTCGCGGGGAGCTGTTTTTT
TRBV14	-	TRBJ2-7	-	CASSQGAYEQYF	TGTGCCAGCAGCCAAGGCGCCTACGAGCAGTACTTC
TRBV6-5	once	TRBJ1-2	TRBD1	CASSLGTGGFYGYTF	TGTGCCAGCAGTCTAGGGACAGGGGGTTTTTATGGCTACACCTTC
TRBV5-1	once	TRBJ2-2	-	CASDEVGGSRGGELFF	TGCGCCAGCGATGAGGTCGGAGGGAGTCGGGGCGGGGAGCTGTTTTTT
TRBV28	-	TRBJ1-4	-	CASGLNEKLFF	TGTGCCAGCGGCCTTAATGAAAAACTGTTTTTT
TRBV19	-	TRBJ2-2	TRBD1	CASSMDRDRGLNTGELFF	TGTGCCAGTAGTATGGATCGGGACAGGGGCTTGAACACCGGGGAGCTGTTTTTT
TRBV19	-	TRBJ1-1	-	CASSRQADTEAFF	TGTGCCAGTAGTCGACAGGCGGACACTGAAGCTTTCTTT
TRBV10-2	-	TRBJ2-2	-	CASIETRATGELFF	TGCGCCAGCATCGAGACTAGGGCCACCGGGGAGCTGTTTTTT
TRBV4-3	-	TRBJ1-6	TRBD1	CASSQGQGHSPLHF	TGCGCCAGCAGCCAAGGACAGGGGCATTCACCCCTCCACTTT
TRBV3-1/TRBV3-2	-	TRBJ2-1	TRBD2	CASSQDHSGGDEQFF	TGTGCCAGCAGCCAAGATCATAGCGGGGGGGATGAGCAGTTCTTC
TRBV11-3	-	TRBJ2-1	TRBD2	CASSLLAGDNEQFF	TGTGCCAGCAGCTTACTAGCGGGAGACAATGAGCAGTTCTTC
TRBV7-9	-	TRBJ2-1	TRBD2	CASSLRGGFSNEQFF	TGTGCCAGCAGCTTACGGGGGGGCTTTAGTAATGAGCAGTTCTTC
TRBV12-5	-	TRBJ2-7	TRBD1	CASALGDRGYEQYF	TGTGCTAGTGCCCTTGGGGACAGGGGCTACGAGCAGTACTTC
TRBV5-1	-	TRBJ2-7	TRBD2	CASSLAAGGSYEQYF	TGCGCCAGCAGCTTGGCAGCGGGAGGTTCCTACGAGCAGTACTTC
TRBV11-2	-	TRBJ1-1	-	CASSRLGLSNTEAFF	TGTGCCAGCAGCCGACTCGGTCTTTCGAACACTGAAGCTTTCTTT
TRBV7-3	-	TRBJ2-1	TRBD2	CASSLWGTSGTNEQFF	TGTGCCAGCAGCTTATGGGGGACTAGCGGGACCAATGAGCAGTTCTTC
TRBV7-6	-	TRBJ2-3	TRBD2	CASSLGTGGSTDTQYF	TGTGCCAGCAGCTTAGGAACGGGAGGGAGCACAGATACGCAGTATTTT
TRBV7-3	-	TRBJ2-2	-	CASSLQGVGELFF	TGTGCCAGCAGCTTACAGGGCGTCGGGGAGCTGTTTTTT
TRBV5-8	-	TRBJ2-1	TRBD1	CASSLRQGSKFLDNEQFF	TGTGCCAGCAGCTTACGACAGGGATCAAAGTTCCTAGACAATGAGCAGTTCTTC
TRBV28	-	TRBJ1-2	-	CASSFSGGDGYTF	TGTGCCAGCAGTTTTTCGGGGGGCGACGGCTACACCTTC
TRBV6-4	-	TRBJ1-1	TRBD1	CASSRTGNTEAFF	TGTGCCAGCAGTAGGACAGGGAACACTGAAGCTTTCTTT
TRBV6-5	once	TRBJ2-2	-	CASSTSVAGELFF	TGTGCCAGCAGTACAAGTGTTGCCGGGGAGCTGTTTTTT
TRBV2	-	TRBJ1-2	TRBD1	CASGPGQGNYGYTF	TGTGCCAGCGGGCCGGGACAGGGGAACTATGGCTACACCTTC
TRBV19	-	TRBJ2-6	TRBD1	CASSQTGGALSGANVLTF	TGTGCCAGTAGCCAGACAGGGGGCGCGCTTAGTGGGGCCAACGTCCTGACTTTC
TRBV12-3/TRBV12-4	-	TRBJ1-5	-	CASSFSGNQPQHF	TGTGCCAGCAGTTTTTCCGGGAATCAGCCCCAGCATTTT
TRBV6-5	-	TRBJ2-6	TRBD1	CASSYTGGGGANVLTF	TGTGCCAGCAGTTACACAGGGGGAGGTGGGGCCAACGTCCTGACTTTC
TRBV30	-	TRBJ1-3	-	CPSPQGPSGNTIYF	TGTCCCTCCCCACAGGGTCCCTCTGGAAACACCATATATTTT
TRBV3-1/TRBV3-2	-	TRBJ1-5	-	CASSHLSADQPQHF	TGTGCCAGCAGCCACCTTTCAGCGGATCAGCCCCAGCATTTT
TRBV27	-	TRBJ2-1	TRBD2	CASTVSGADYNEQFF	TGTGCCAGCACCGTGAGCGGGGCCGACTACAATGAGCAGTTCTTC
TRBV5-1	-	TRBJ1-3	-	CASSLDGSPGNTIYF	TGCGCCAGCAGCTTGGACGGGTCCCCTGGAAACACCATATATTTT
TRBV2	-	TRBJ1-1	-	CASHMTGNTEAFF	TGTGCCAGCCATATGACTGGGAACACTGAAGCTTTCTTT
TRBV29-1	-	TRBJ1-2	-	CSCGGSNYGYTF	TGCAGCTGTGGAGGGTCTAACTATGGCTACACCTTC
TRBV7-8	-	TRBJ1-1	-	CASSRAPEAFF	TGTGCCAGCAGCCGGGCTCCTGAAGCTTTCTTT
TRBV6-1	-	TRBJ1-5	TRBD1	CASSGSQGLTSNQPQHF	TGTGCCAGCAGTGGGTCACAGGGGCTAACTAGCAATCAGCCCCAGCATTTT
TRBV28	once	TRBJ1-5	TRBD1	CASSQTGFNQPQHF	TGTGCCAGCAGTCAGACAGGGTTCAATCAGCCCCAGCATTTT
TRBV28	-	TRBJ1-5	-	CASSSGNSNQPQHF	TGTGCCAGCAGTTCAGGGAATAGCAATCAGCCCCAGCATTTT
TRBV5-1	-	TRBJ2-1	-	CASSSGSTASYNEQFF	TGCGCCAGCAGCTCGGGATCTACGGCCTCCTACAATGAGCAGTTCTTC
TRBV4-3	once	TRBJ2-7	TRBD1	CASSQGTGYEQYF	TGCGCCAGCAGCCAGGGGACAGGGTACGAGCAGTACTTC
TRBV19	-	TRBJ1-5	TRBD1	CASRKQGGYIGSNQPQHF	TGTGCCAGCCGAAAGCAGGGGGGATACATAGGGAGCAATCAGCCCCAGCATTTT